A single sample is the source of the 4 T cell receptor beta chains below, sequenced in a study of graft-versus-host responses after intestinal transplantation. No antigen is known for these receptors. This table comes from immunoSEQ multiplex PCR, and its TCRdb copy is limited to in-frame clones, with some not included. The table includes about 88,000 clones, around 90% detected once. The source material was unstimulated CD4+ T cells sorted from spleen or lymph node cells, sampled before transplant. These receptors all stem from a human donor who was the organ donor for an intestinal transplant.

This chain joins TRBV30 and TRBJ1-4; D is ambiguous. Germline CDR1 and CDR2: GTSNPN and SVGIG (reference sequence). This CDR3 comprises 15 residues. V gave up 3 bases and J gave up 2 bases, with 13 bases separating them. CDR3 loop: CAWSFRGSTNEKLFF. In nucleotides, the CDR3 is TGTGCCTGGAGCTTCAGAGGGAGCACTAATGAAAAACTGTTTTTT.

J is TRBJ1-1 and V is TRBV7-3, with a weak D call TRBD1 (6 bases). The V and J ends lost 5 bases and 2 bases respectively, with 9 bases between them. Germline V gene sequence: CDR1 SGHTA, CDR2 FQGTGA. The CDR3 extends over 13 amino acids. CDR3 sequence reads: CASSPGHNTEAFF. The CDR3 DNA reads TGTGCCAGCAGCCCGGGACACAACACTGAAGCTTTCTTT.

The V and J genes are TRBV29-1 and TRBJ1-4; TRBD1 matches 7 bases. Germline CDR1 is SQVTM and CDR2 is ANQGSEA. Trimming cost V 4 bases and J 7 bases; bases outside gene matches: 6. The CDR3 totals 13 residues. The CDR3 protein is CSVVGPGGEKLFF. For the CDR3, the DNA is TGCAGCGTTGTTGGGCCAGGGGGTGAAAAACTGTTTTTT. The entire variable domain, with the rest obtained from reference TRBV29-1 and TRBJ1-4, is as follows: SAVISQKPSRDICQRGTSLTIQCQVDSQVTMMFWYRQQPGQSLTLIATANQGSEATYESGFVIDKFPISRPNLTFSTLTVSNMSPEDSSIYLCSVVGPGGEKLFFGSGTQLSVL.

This chain joins TRBV11-2 and TRBJ2-7; tentatively, D is TRBD2 (5 bases). Germline lookup yields CDR1 SGHAT and CDR2 FQNNGV. The CDR3 is 13 amino acids. V was pared by 3 bases and J by 2 bases, with 8 bases between. CDR3 in DNA: TGTGCCAGCAGCTTCGACTATACCTACGAGCAGTACTTC. Its protein product is CASSFDYTYEQYF. Drawing the rest from reference TRBV11-2 and TRBJ2-7, the complete variable domain is EAGVAQSPRYKIIEKRQSVAFWCNPISGHATLYWYQQILGQGPKLLIQFQNNGVVDDSQLPKDRFSAERLKGVDSTLKIQPAKLEDSAVYLCASSFDYTYEQYFGPGTRLTVT.